This T cell receptor beta chain emerged from a study of identical twins. Study-wide points: With beta out-of-frame sequences, excess sharing by twins was weaker. One should note that invariant MAIT and iNKT cells could partly confound zero-insertion analyses.

CDR3 size: 17 residues. For this clonotype: As yet, its antigen is unknown. A junction end diverges from the germline sequence, so it may reflect a read error.

Unique molecular identifiers were present on cDNA, and template switching added a universal primer site. Each CDR3 protein is one row after TCRdb ran MiXCR on the 5' RACE reads. The sample carries 650,000 to 800,000 distinct CDR3 sequences, less than 10% recorded once. The sample was also linked to a second study, of yellow fever vaccine responses in identical twins. That paper adds: Twins reportedly had a vaccine T cell response that seemed partly convergent, partly personalized.

Sequencing was performed on PBMCs. This TCR derives from a woman younger than 30 in good health. The rearrangement joins TRBV12-3 or TRBV12-4 to TRBJ2-2; D might be TRBD2 (6 bases). CDR3 residues: CACSLGRGVLNTGELFF. The CDR3 region has the DNA TGTGCCTGCAGTTTAGGGCGGGGAGTCCTGAACACCGGGGAGCTGTTTTTT.